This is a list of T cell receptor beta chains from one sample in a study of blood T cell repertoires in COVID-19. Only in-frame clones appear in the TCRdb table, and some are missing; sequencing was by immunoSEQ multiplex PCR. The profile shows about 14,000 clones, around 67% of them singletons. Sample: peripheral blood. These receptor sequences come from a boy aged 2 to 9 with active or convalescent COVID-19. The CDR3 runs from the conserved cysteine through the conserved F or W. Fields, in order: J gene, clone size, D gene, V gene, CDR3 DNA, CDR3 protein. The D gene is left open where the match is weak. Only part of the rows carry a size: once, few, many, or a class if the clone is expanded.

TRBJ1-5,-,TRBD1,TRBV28,TGTGCCAGCAGTCGGACAGGGGGCGGATATAGCAATCAGCCCCAGCATTTT,CASSRTGGGYSNQPQHF
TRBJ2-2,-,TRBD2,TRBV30,TGTGCCTCGGGCACAGCGGGGATTAACACCGGGGAGCTGTTTTTT,CASGTAGINTGELFF
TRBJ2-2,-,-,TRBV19,TGTGCCAGTAGCTGGACAGTGAACACCGGGGAGCTGTTTTTT,CASSWTVNTGELFF
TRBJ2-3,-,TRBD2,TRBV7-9,TGTGCCAGCAGCTATCGGACTAGCGGGAGAACGCAGTATTTT,CASSYRTSGRTQYF
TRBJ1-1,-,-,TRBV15,TGTGCCACCAGCATTTGGGCATATTTGGACAGAGGGAACACTGAAGCTTTCTTT,CATSIWAYLDRGNTEAFF
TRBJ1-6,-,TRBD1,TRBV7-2,TGTGCCAGCAGCTACAGGGGTAACTCACCCCTCCACTTT,CASSYRGNSPLHF
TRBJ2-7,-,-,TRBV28,TGTGCCAGCAGTTTATTATCCAGGGAAAACGAGCAGTACTTC,CASSLLSRENEQYF
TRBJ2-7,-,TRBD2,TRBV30,TGTGCCTGGTCGGGACTAGCGGGCTACGAGCAGTACTTC,CAWSGLAGYEQYF
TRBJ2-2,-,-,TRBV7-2,TGTGCCAGCAGCTTAAGGCTACGAGGCAGGGCGCGCACCGGGGAGCTGTTTTTT,CASSLRLRGRARTGELFF
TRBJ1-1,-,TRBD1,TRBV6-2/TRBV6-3,TGTGCCAGCAGTTCAGGACAGGGGGCGATAATACAAACTGAAGCTTTCTTT,CASSSGQGAIIQTEAFF
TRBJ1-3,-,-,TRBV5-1,TGCGCCAGCAGCTTGGATGGGGGGACCGCTGGAAACACCATATATTTT,CASSLDGGTAGNTIYF
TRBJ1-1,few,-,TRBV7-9,TGTGCCAGCAGCTTAGCGGAGGGGAACACTGAAGCTTTCTTT,CASSLAEGNTEAFF
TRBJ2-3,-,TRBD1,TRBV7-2,TGTGCCAGCAGCTTAGAGGGGGCACGGACGCAGTATTTT,CASSLEGARTQYF
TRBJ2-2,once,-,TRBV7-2,TGTGCCAGCATCTTACAGGGAAGTTCCGGGGAGCTGTTTTTT,CASILQGSSGELFF
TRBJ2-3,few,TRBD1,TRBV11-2,TGTGCCAGCACCCCCAGGGGGCGAATAGGCACAGATACGCAGTATTTT,CASTPRGRIGTDTQYF
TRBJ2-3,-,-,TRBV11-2,TGTGCCAGCAGCTTTGGAGGGGGGGCCCGTACAGATACGCAGTATTTT,CASSFGGGARTDTQYF
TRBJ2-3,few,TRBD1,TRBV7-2,TGTGCCAGCTCCCGGACAGGGGATGTAGATACGCAGTATTTT,CASSRTGDVDTQYF
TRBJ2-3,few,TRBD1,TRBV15,TGTGCCACCAGCAGGGACAGGGAGGACGATACGCAGTATTTT,CATSRDREDDTQYF
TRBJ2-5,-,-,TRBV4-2,TGTGCCAGCAGCCAAGACGGGTACTCTAAGACCCAGTACTTC,CASSQDGYSKTQYF
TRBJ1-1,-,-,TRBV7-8,TGTGCCAGCAGCCATCCGGGACTAATAAGGGGCACTGAAGCTTTCTTT,CASSHPGLIRGTEAFF
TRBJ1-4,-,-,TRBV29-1,TGCAGCGCCCAGGGCAACACTAATGAAAAACTGTTTTTT,CSAQGNTNEKLFF
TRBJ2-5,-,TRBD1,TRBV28,TGTGCCAGCAGTTGGTACAGGGGGCGGGGTGAGACCCAGTACTTC,CASSWYRGRGETQYF
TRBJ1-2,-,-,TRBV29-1,TGCAGCGTTGCCGACAGAGAAAGTAACTATGGCTACACCTTC,CSVADRESNYGYTF
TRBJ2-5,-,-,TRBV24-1,TGTGCCACCAGTGATCTCCCGGGGGACAGCGAACGCGGAGAGACCCAGTACTTC,CATSDLPGDSERGETQYF
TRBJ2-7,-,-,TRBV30,TGTGCCTGGATCAGCGACAGAGCCTACGAGCAGTACTTC,CAWISDRAYEQYF
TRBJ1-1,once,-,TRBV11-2,TGTGCCAGCAGCTCCGACAGGCAGGGGGAAGCTTTCTTT,CASSSDRQGEAFF
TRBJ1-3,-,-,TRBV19,TGTGCCAGCCGAGAGGTATTGGTATCTGGAAACACCATATATTTT,CASREVLVSGNTIYF
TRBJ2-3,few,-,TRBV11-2,TGTGCCAGCAGCTTAGTCAGGGTAGAGGGCACAGATACGCAGTATTTT,CASSLVRVEGTDTQYF
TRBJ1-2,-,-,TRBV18,TGTGCCAGCTCACCACCAACAGCACTCTATGGCTACACCTTC,CASSPPTALYGYTF
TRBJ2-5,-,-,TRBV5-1,TGCGCCAGCAGCTTCCGGGGAGGAGAGACCCAGTACTTC,CASSFRGGETQYF
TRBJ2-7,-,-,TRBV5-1,TGCGCCAGCAGCTTGGAGGGGCGTCGATGGTACTTC,CASSLEGRRWYF
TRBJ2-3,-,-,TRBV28,TGTGCCAGCAGTTCAGGTGGCCGGGGTGCGCAGTATTTT,CASSSGGRGAQYF
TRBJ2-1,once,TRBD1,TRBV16,TGTGCCAGCAGCCCCTCCAGGGGGTCGTTCTTC,CASSPSRGSFF
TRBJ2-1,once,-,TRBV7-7,TGTGCTAGCAGCTTAACAGGGCGAGGGAATGAGCAGTTCTTC,CASSLTGRGNEQFF
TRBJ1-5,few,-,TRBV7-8,TGTGCCAGCAGCGCGCCCGAGGGGCGGGGGCTGCAGCCCCAGCATTTT,CASSAPEGRGLQPQHF
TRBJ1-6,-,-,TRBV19,TGTGCCAGTAGTGGGCGGACAACCTATAATTCACCCCTCCACTTT,CASSGRTTYNSPLHF
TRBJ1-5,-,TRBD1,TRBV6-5,TGTGCCAGCAGTACCCGGGACAGGGGGCAGCCCCAGCATTTT,CASSTRDRGQPQHF
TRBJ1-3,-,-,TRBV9,TGTGCCAGCAGCGTAGGGGGGGTAAGAGGAAACACCATATATTTT,CASSVGGVRGNTIYF
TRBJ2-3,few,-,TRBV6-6,TGTGCCAGCACCCCTCGAGGCGACGCTTCAGATACGCAGTATTTT,CASTPRGDASDTQYF
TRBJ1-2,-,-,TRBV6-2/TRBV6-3,TGTGCCAGCAGTTACGGACAGCTACAGGGCTACACCTTC,CASSYGQLQGYTF